The 29 T cell receptor beta chains below come from one sample, sequenced in a study of OX40 agonist ivuxolimab in advanced cancers. Sequencing used immunoSEQ multiplex PCR; TCRdb keeps in-frame clones, though not all of them. The sample consists of approximately 79,000 clones, about 88% of them appearing once. This material consisted of CD4+ or CD8+ T cells sorted from blood, taken in a trial of the OX40 agonist ivuxolimab. These receptors all come from an adult with an advanced solid tumor such as melanoma, head and neck, liver or kidney cancer.

V gene TRBV2 combines with J gene TRBJ2-7; a weak D match, TRBD1 (6 bases). The CDR3 is made up of 13 amino acids. The ends were cut back, 6 bases at V and 2 bases at J, with 11 bases in the middle. CDR1 is SNHLY, CDR2 FYNNEI, per germline. The CDR3 DNA is TGTGCCAGCAGCCCAGAGGGGGCCTACGAGCAGTACTTC. Its translation is CASSPEGAYEQYF.

The gene calls are TRBV6-5 and TRBJ1-4; D ambiguous. This CDR3 has 15 residues. Per the germline V gene, CDR1 is MNHEY and CDR2 is SVGAGI. V shed 2 bases and J shed 4 bases, with 11 bases lying between them. As DNA, the CDR3 is TGTGCCAGCAGTTACCAGGACGGCCTTAATGAAAAACTGTTTTTT. This sequence encodes CASSYQDGLNEKLFF.

The chain has TRBV7-8 and TRBJ2-5; TRBD2 matches at 7 bases. Per germline, CDR1 SGHVS and CDR2 FQNEAQ. After removal of 5 bases from V and 5 bases from J, the junction contained 11 bases not matched to a gene. This CDR3 is 15 amino acids long. The CDR3 is CASSPFLGREETQYF. Here the CDR3 DNA reads TGTGCCAGCAGCCCGTTTCTAGGGCGGGAGGAGACCCAGTACTTC. Full variable domain (remainder filled in from reference TRBV7-8 and TRBJ2-5): GAGVSQSPRYKVAKRGQDVALRCDPISGHVSLFWYQQALGQGPEFLTYFQNEAQLDKSGLPSDRFFAERPEGSVSTLKIQRTQQEDSAVYLCASSPFLGREETQYFGPGTRLLVL.

This sequence joins TRBV11-2 and TRBJ1-1; D may be TRBD1 (5 bases). The CDR3 is made up of 16 amino acids. Trimming cost V 5 bases and J 4 bases, with 20 bases left between them. The germline gives CDR1 SGHAT, CDR2 FQNNGV. CDR3 nucleotide sequence: TGTGCCAGCAGCCTAAGGGGCAAGGTGCTGGGCACTGAAGCTTTCTTT. Translated: CASSLRGKVLGTEAFF.

This clone was counted a single time. The chain combines TRBV5-4 with TRBJ1-4; tentative D call: TRBD1 (5 bases). Germline loops: CDR1 SGHNT, CDR2 YYREEE (reference sequence). CDR3 length: 14 residues. V was clipped by 0 bases and J by 5 bases, with 8 bases between them. The CDR3: CASSLAGLNEKLFF. The CDR3 bases are TGTGCCAGCAGCTTGGCGGGGCTGAATGAAAAACTGTTTTTT.

The rearrangement joins TRBV7-2 to TRBJ1-3; no reliable D call. Germline values: CDR1 SGHTA, CDR2 FQGNSA. The CDR3 runs to 12 residues. V lost 5 bases, J lost 1 base, and 3 bases lay in between. CDR3 region: CASSNSGNTIYF. Written as DNA, the CDR3 is TGTGCCAGCAGCAATTCTGGAAACACCATATATTTT.

V usage is TRBV10-1 and J usage is TRBJ2-3; TRBD2 agrees at 12 bases. The V segment lost 9 bases and the J segment 5 bases; nucleotides outside the gene matches: 15. The CDR3 runs to 17 residues. CDR1 WNHNN and CDR2 SYGVQD come from the germline V gene (reference sequence). Written as DNA, the CDR3 is TGCGCCAGTCCCACCCGGCTAGCGGGGGGGGCGGTAGATACGCAGTATTTT. Protein sequence: CASPTRLAGGAVDTQYF.

The gene calls are TRBV6-1 and TRBJ2-7; D is unclear. This CDR3 comprises 12 residues. V lost 8 bases, J lost 6 bases, and 14 bases lay in between. Germline V lookup: CDR1 MNHNS, CDR2 SASEGT. Here the CDR3 DNA reads TGTGCCAGCTTGGATCGACCGGGCGAGCAGTACTTC. Amino acid sequence: CASLDRPGEQYF.

The chain uses TRBV11-2 and TRBJ2-1; possibly TRBD1 for D (6 bases). V dropped 5 bases and J dropped 10 bases, with 12 bases sitting between them. CDR1 is SGHAT, CDR2 FQNNGV, per germline. The CDR3 consists of 12 residues. Here the CDR3 DNA reads TGTGCCAGCAGCCCCCTGGGGACAGAGCAGTTCTTC. Its protein product is CASSPLGTEQFF.

This rearrangement joins TRBV7-8 to TRBJ2-7; D may be TRBD1 (6 bases). The germline V and J ends were trimmed by 5 bases and 2 bases, with 19 bases remaining between them. The V gene's germline CDR1 is SGHVS and CDR2 FQNEAQ. This CDR3 contains 16 residues. CDR3 in amino acids: CASSPYRDGKAYEQYF. CDR3 nucleotide sequence: TGTGCCAGCAGCCCGTACAGGGATGGTAAGGCCTACGAGCAGTACTTC.

The chain employs TRBV5-1 and TRBJ1-3; 7 bases agree with TRBD1. Germline V gene lookup returns CDR1 SGHRS and CDR2 YFSETQ. The CDR3 runs to 17 residues. V shed 0 bases and J 4 bases; nucleotides not matched to a gene: 10. In DNA, the CDR3 is TGCGCCAGCAGCTTGGAGAAAATGCCGGGACAGGGAAACACCATATATTTT. Translated, it gives CASSLEKMPGQGNTIYF.

This chain uses TRBV7-9 with TRBJ2-7; 8 bases fit TRBD2. J gave up 3 bases and V 4 bases, and 8 bases lay outside the gene matches. This CDR3 contains 15 residues. Germline CDR1 reads SEHNR; CDR2 reads FQNEAQ (reference sequence). The CDR3 DNA is TGTGCCAGCAGCTCCGGGAGGGGTGTGAGCTACGAGCAGTACTTC. It encodes CASSSGRGVSYEQYF.

This clone was picked up a small number of times. This rearrangement joins TRBV4-1 to TRBJ1-2; no definite D call. Germline CDR1 MGHRA, CDR2 YSYEKL. V was pared by 0 bases and J by 14 bases, with 22 bases between. CDR3 length: 15 amino acids. CDR3 nucleotide sequence: TGCGCCAGCAGCCAAGATGGGATAAAGAGTAAACCGGATACCTTC. Its translation is CASSQDGIKSKPDTF.

The chain links TRBV7-9 to TRBJ2-4; a possible D gene is TRBD1 (7 bases). V was cut by 1 base and J by 7 bases, with 20 bases left in between. There are 17 residues in the CDR3. The germline CDR1 and CDR2 sequences are SEHNR and FQNEAQ (reference sequence). The CDR3 DNA sequence: TGTGCCAGCAGCTTAGAGGGAGTCCGGGACAGCGGGAACATTCAGTACTTC. Residues: CASSLEGVRDSGNIQYF. Full variable domain (remainder filled in from reference TRBV7-9 and TRBJ2-4): DTGVSQNPRHKITKRGQNVTFRCDPISEHNRLYWYRQTLGQGPEFLTYFQNEAQLEKSRLLSDRFSAERPKGSFSTLEIQRTEQGDSAMYLCASSLEGVRDSGNIQYFGAGTRLSVL.

The V and J genes are TRBV7-2 and TRBJ2-5; D remains ambiguous. The CDR3 runs 15 residues. V was pared by 5 bases and J by 5 bases, with 18 bases between. Germline CDR1 and CDR2: SGHTA and FQGNSA. The CDR3 is CASSPTATSRETQYF. The CDR3, as DNA: TGTGCCAGCAGCCCTACTGCTACGTCTCGGGAGACCCAGTACTTC.

This clone was recorded once. The CDR3 protein is CASSLAGTSGRDTQYF. As DNA, the CDR3 is TGTGCCAGCAGCTTAGCTGGGACTAGCGGGAGGGATACGCAGTATTTT. The V gene is TRBV7-2, the J gene TRBJ2-3, with 15 positions matching TRBD2. The CDR3 totals 16 residues. In germline, CDR1 is SGHTA, CDR2 FQGNSA. V was clipped by 0 bases and J by 6 bases; unmatched bases: 1.

The chain links TRBV19 to TRBJ1-5; no reliable D call. V was shortened by 5 bases and J by 5 bases, with 13 bases between the two germline ends. Per germline, CDR1 LNHDA and CDR2 SQIVND (reference sequence). This CDR3 contains 14 residues. The CDR3 DNA follows: TGTGCCAGTAGTGGGTGGGAAGGGCATCAGCCCCAGCATTTT. This translates into CASSGWEGHQPQHF. The full variable domain, rest sourced from reference TRBV19 and TRBJ1-5, is DGGITQSPKYLFRKEGQNVTLSCEQNLNHDAMYWYRQDPGQGLRLIYYSQIVNDFQKGDIAEGYSVSREKKESFPLTVTSAQKNPTAFYLCASSGWEGHQPQHFGDGTRLSIL.

The J gene is TRBJ2-2, the V gene TRBV4-3; 13 nucleotides line up with TRBD2. The junction had 14 bases not matched to a gene; V was cut back by 1 base and J by 6 bases. The CDR3 is 20 residues long. Germline CDR1 and CDR2: LGHNA and YSLEER. The CDR3 nucleotides are TGCGCCAGCAGCCAAGGACGATCCGGACTAGCGGGAGTAGGGGCCGGGGAGCTGTTTTTT. It codes for CASSQGRSGLAGVGAGELFF.

This clone has more than one count but fewer than ten. The rearrangement uses TRBV19 and TRBJ1-6; D unclear. V gave up 5 bases and J gave up 10 bases, with 12 bases separating them. Germline-derived CDR1 and CDR2 are LNHDA and SQIVND (reference sequence). This CDR3 has 13 amino acids. Here the CDR3 DNA reads TGTGCCAGTAGTTTCGGGATAGAATCACCCCTCCACTTT. As protein: CASSFGIESPLHF.

J is TRBJ2-5 and V is TRBV5-4, with no clear D. This CDR3 region has 14 residues. The V gene's germline CDR1 is SGHNT and CDR2 YYREEE (reference sequence). With 0 bases removed from V and 3 bases from J, the gap between germline ends came to 9 bases. CDR3 sequence reads: CASSLAHSKETQYF. The CDR3 DNA sequence: TGTGCCAGCAGCTTGGCTCACAGTAAAGAGACCCAGTACTTC.

The chain recombines TRBV5-1 with TRBJ2-2; 13 nucleotides agree with TRBD2. The CDR3 is made up of 15 amino acids. The germline V gene has CDR1 SGHRS and CDR2 YFSETQ. V gave up 0 bases and J gave up 8 bases; unmatched junction bases: 1. CDR3: CASSLGTSGSGELFF. CDR3 DNA sequence: TGCGCCAGCAGCTTGGGGACTAGCGGGAGTGGGGAGCTGTTTTTT.

With regard to this clone: One junction end disagrees with the germline gene, perhaps due to a read error. The CDR3, as DNA: TGCGCCAGCAGCCAGACCACCGCAGGGAGGTACGAGCAGTACTTC. This sequence encodes CASSQTTAGRYEQYF. V gene TRBV5-4 combines with J gene TRBJ2-7; D is perhaps TRBD2 (6 bases). Per the germline V gene, CDR1 is SGHNT and CDR2 is YYREEE (reference sequence). CDR3 length: 15 amino acids.

The gene calls are TRBV7-9 and TRBJ1-2, with D maybe TRBD1 (6 bases). This CDR3 is built from 15 residues. V was pared by 5 bases and J by 4 bases, with 17 bases between. CDR1 is SEHNR and CDR2 is FQNEAQ in the germline V gene (reference sequence). This CDR3 is CASSHSDSYIYGYTF. As DNA, the CDR3 is TGTGCCAGCAGCCATTCGGACAGCTATATCTATGGCTACACCTTC.

The V and J genes are TRBV7-2 and TRBJ1-5; D possibly corresponds to TRBD1 (5 bases). The CDR3 loop spans 17 amino acids. Per the germline V gene, CDR1 is SGHTA and CDR2 is FQGNSA. V lost 1 base and J 4 bases, leaving 17 bases between the germline ends. The CDR3 protein is CASSLVLGYRGNQPQHF. As DNA, the CDR3 is TGTGCCAGCAGCTTAGTTCTCGGATATCGGGGGAATCAGCCCCAGCATTTT. Supplemented by reference TRBV7-2 and TRBJ1-5, the full variable domain reads GAGVSQSPSNKVTEKGKDVELRCDPISGHTALYWYRQSLGQGLEFLIYFQGNSAPDKSGLPSDRFSAERTGGSVSTLTIQRTQQEDSAVYLCASSLVLGYRGNQPQHFGDGTRLSIL.

This clone was seen a single time. The CDR3 here is CASRETGGNTEAFF. DNA for the CDR3: TGTGCCAGCAGGGAGACAGGGGGCAATACTGAAGCTTTCTTT. This chain connects TRBV2 to TRBJ1-1; 10 positions match TRBD1. The CDR3 covers 14 residues. With 6 bases clipped from V and 5 bases from J, the junction kept 6 bases outside the gene matches. Per the germline V gene, CDR1 is SNHLY and CDR2 is FYNNEI.

This clone has only one observation. This chain connects TRBV5-5 to TRBJ1-2; D may be TRBD1 (6 bases). The CDR3 consists of 15 residues. V lost 3 bases and J lost 3, with 15 bases in between. Germline loops: CDR1 SGHKS, CDR2 YYEKEE (reference sequence). The CDR3: CASSYGQSWDYGYTF. Written as DNA, the CDR3 is TGTGCCAGCAGCTACGGACAGAGCTGGGACTATGGCTACACCTTC.

The chain recombines TRBV5-6 with TRBJ1-1; the D is unclear. Germline V lookup: CDR1 SGHDT, CDR2 YYEEEE. Trimming took 2 bases from V and 2 from J, leaving 13 bases between them. CDR3 length equals 15 residues. CDR3 in amino acids: CASSLTPDGNTEAFF. The CDR3 DNA is TGTGCCAGCAGCTTAACCCCAGACGGTAACACTGAAGCTTTCTTT.

The chain has TRBV2 and TRBJ1-2; D not certain. The germline V and J ends were trimmed by 3 bases and 4 bases, with 9 bases remaining between them. Germline V gene sequence: CDR1 SNHLY, CDR2 FYNNEI. The CDR3 extends over 13 amino acids. DNA for the CDR3: TGTGCCAGCAGTGACGGGCAGCCCTATGGCTACACCTTC. Translation: CASSDGQPYGYTF.

In this sample, this clone turned up once. V usage is TRBV5-4 and J usage is TRBJ1-2, with a tentative D call TRBD1 (6 bases). Germline CDR1 is SGHNT and CDR2 is YYREEE (reference sequence). Trimming removed 0 bases at V and 2 bases at J, with 8 bases between. The CDR3 has 14 amino acids. CDR3 sequence: CASSLVGQNYGYTF. CDR3 DNA: TGTGCCAGCAGCTTGGTAGGACAGAACTATGGCTACACCTTC.